This TCR beta chain derives from a study of blood T cell repertoires in COVID-19 (dated by TCRdb to 2018 to 2021). Turning to the overall study: Samples covering the acute and convalescent phases of COVID-19 were provided by collaborators in the United States, Italy and Spain. The prospective study material was composed of cDNA or gDNA derived from T cells, B-cell-depleted T cells, or PBMCs. The dataset comprised deeply sampled blood TCRbeta repertoires from subjects exposed to, actively infected with, or recovered from COVID-19. The repertoires were made available in a free public database intended to serve as a resource for research on the immune response to SARS-CoV-2. Samples were obtained from the ongoing ImmuneRACE study (first 160 participants) and from 1,000 to 1,500 subjects provided by 6 global collaborators. Sample metadata almost always included a de-identified subject ID, COVID-19 status, age in years and sex. Where available, HLA class I and class II types were taken from metadata supplied by the sample provider and were not determined by assay-based typing.

TCRbeta CDR3 regions were amplified from genomic DNA using the immunoSEQ Assay, a bias-controlled multiplex PCR. The study's own analysis went as follows. The number of nucleated cells in each sample was estimated from the amplification of reference gene primers within the assay. Sequence reads were collapsed and filtered to measure the absolute abundance of every unique TCRbeta CDR3 rearrangement. Productive Simpson clonality was computed per sample as the square root of Simpson's diversity index over productive rearrangements. Held by TCRdb, this immuneACCESS table contains in-frame sequences only and omits some clones. Under half of the omission traces to an unresolved V gene where checked; the cause of the rest is unknown. V and J calls and clone size come straight from that table; D and trimming were deduced from the DNA. Across this sample there are 300,000 or so clones, with around 88% seen only once. The top ten hold approximately 6.6% of the sample.

Points the paper makes about the study in general: Clinical and demographic metadata were provided uncurated, with the amount varying by source and participant.

Another Seattle source contributed samples from volunteer blood donors who had recovered from COVID-19. Whole blood was collected in K2EDTA tubes by collaborating institutions according to the institutions' own protocols. For TCRbeta analysis, collaborators shipped samples as frozen whole blood, isolated PBMCs, or DNA extracted from either of those sample types. The CDR3 goes from the cysteine to the phenylalanine over 12 residues. The retained sequence is limited to the CDR3, 36 bases, with the frame set at the first base. According to the germline V gene, CDR1 reads MGHRA and CDR2 reads YSYEKL. Compared with germline, V lacks 8 bases and J lacks 1 base; bases without a gene match: 1. Notes on this clone: The antigen this receptor binds is unknown. Base qualities were left out, and no much larger clone turns up one base away.

Sample: peripheral blood. Recombination joined TRBV4-1 with TRBJ2-7, with 8 middle bases fitting TRBD1. The receptor was derived from a woman aged 25 to 45 who had recovered from COVID-19. The sequenced DNA is TGCGCCAGCGGGACAGGTTCCTACGAGCAGTACTTC. It encodes CASGTGSYEQYF.